This T cell receptor (beta chain) was captured by sequencing in a study of T cells in Graves' hyperthyroidism and ophthalmopathy. Turning to this clonotype: Its target is unknown.

Amplification targeted TCR beta CDR3 regions from RNA transcripts. TCR CDR3 regions were first amplified by RT-PCR with HTBI primers. TCRdb analysed the multiplex PCR reads with MiXCR anew, one entry per CDR3 protein. The sample holds 660,000 or so distinct CDR3 sequences; 45% are singletons and the top ten take roughly 6.5%. V lost 11 bases, J lost 4 bases, and 11 bases lay in between. The germline V gene has CDR1 SGHVS and CDR2 FQNEAQ. This CDR3 is built from 11 residues. Uncontrolled infection, other autoimmune disease, pregnancy or lactation led to exclusion. On the basis of clinical symptoms, serum thyroxine and TRAb, thyroid ultrasound and orbital computed tomography, diagnoses were made. General study findings and limits: The blood repertoire included most of the expanded thyroid clonotypes above 0.001. Through a model of 13 V-J features, ophthalmopathy was separated from stable hyperthyroidism.

The sample taken for sequencing was peripheral blood or thyroid tissue (not recorded which). The rearrangement joins TRBV7-8 to TRBJ2-5; perhaps TRBD1 as D (6 bases). The receptor was isolated from an adult man with Graves' disease, either hyperthyroidism or ophthalmopathy (not recorded which). The CDR3 DNA follows: TGTGCCGCGGACAGCTTAGAGACCCAGTACTTC. Amino acid sequence: CAADSLETQYF.